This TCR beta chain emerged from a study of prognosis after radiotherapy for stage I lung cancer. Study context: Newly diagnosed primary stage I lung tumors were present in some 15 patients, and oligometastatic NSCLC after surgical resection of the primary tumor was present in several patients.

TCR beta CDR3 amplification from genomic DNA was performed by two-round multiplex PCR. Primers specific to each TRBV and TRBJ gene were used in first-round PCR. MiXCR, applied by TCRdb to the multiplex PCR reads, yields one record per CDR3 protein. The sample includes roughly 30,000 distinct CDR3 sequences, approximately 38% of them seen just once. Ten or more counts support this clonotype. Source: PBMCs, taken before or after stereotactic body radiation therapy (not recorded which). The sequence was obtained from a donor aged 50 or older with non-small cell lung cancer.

The CDR3: CASSQEILEEQFF. CDR3 nucleotide sequence: TGTGCCAGCAGCCAAGAAATCCTAGAAGAGCAGTTCTTC. V is TRBV4-2 and J is TRBJ2-1; D is unclear. The germline V gene encodes CDR1 LGHNA and CDR2 YNFKEQ. V lost 0 bases to trimming and J lost 10 bases, with 10 bases between them. This CDR3 region has 13 residues.